This T cell receptor beta chain derives from a study of tumor-infiltrating lymphocytes in localized non-small cell lung cancer. Study overall: Several tumor histologies, both smoking statuses, and some post-neoadjuvant chemotherapy samples were included. From each patient, both tumor and uninvolved lung, non-adjacent to tumor, were sampled.

Study-wide results and caveats: T-cell fraction did not differ between immunotypes IM1 and IM2. TCR sequencing covered a subset of patients with enough tissue.

The repertoire was sequenced with immunoSEQ multiplex PCR; TCRdb's copy has only in-frame clones and lacks some. Among about 15,000 clones listed, approximately 70% were seen once. V was trimmed by 3 bases and J by 1 base, leaving 12 bases between them. CDR3 length equals 14 residues. CDR1 is GTSNPN, CDR2 SVGIG, per germline (reference sequence). In this sample, this clone turned up a few times. No antigen is known for it. The chain recombines TRBV30 with TRBJ1-2; D possibly corresponds to TRBD1 (5 bases). The source material was lung tumor tissue. This sequence originates from a human donor with non-small cell lung cancer. The CDR3 DNA is TGTGCCTGGAGCGGGGGAGTGAGTAACTATGGCTACACCTTC. Translation: CAWSGGVSNYGYTF. Using reference TRBV30 and TRBJ1-2 for the parts outside the CDR3, the full variable domain is SQTIHQWPATLVQPVGSPLSLECTVEGTSNPNLYWYRQAAGRGLQLLFYSVGIGQISSEVPQNLSASRPQDRQFILSSKKLLLSDSGFYLCAWSGGVSNYGYTFGSGTRLTVV.